This is a list of T cell receptor beta chains from one sample in a study of T cell responses to AZD1222 COVID-19 vaccine. Sequenced by immunoSEQ multiplex PCR; TCRdb stores in-frame clones only, minus some. Counted here are about 120,000 clones, roughly 88% occurring once; the ten biggest clones make up 3% to 4%. The material sequenced was peripheral blood, taken on day 0 of AZD1222 vaccination. The receptors derive from an adult in good health. Both conserved end residues are part of each CDR3. The D gene is left open where the match is weak. For some rows the clone size is stated as once, few or many, or as a class when expanded; others skip it.

V: TRBV6-5
D: TRBD2
J: TRBJ2-3
size: -
DNA: TGTGCCAGCGGACTAGCTTTGAGCACAGATACGCAGTATTTT
CDR3: CASGLALSTDTQYF

V: TRBV10-3
D: TRBD2
J: TRBJ2-3
size: -
DNA: TGTGCCATCAGTGTATCCAGCGGGGGTGATACGCAGTATTTT
CDR3: CAISVSSGGDTQYF

V: TRBV12-3/TRBV12-4
D: TRBD2
J: TRBJ2-1
size: -
DNA: TGTGCCAGCAGTTTACGGTCTAGCGGCGAGCAGTTCTTC
CDR3: CASSLRSSGEQFF

V: TRBV29-1
D: TRBD1
J: TRBJ1-2
size: -
DNA: TGCAGCGTTGAACGGACAGGGCTCGGTGGCTACACCTTC
CDR3: CSVERTGLGGYTF

V: TRBV3-1/TRBV3-2
D: -
J: TRBJ1-6
size: -
DNA: TGTGCCAGCAGCCGGGACCTTAATTCACCCCTCCACTTT
CDR3: CASSRDLNSPLHF

V: TRBV7-8
D: -
J: TRBJ1-6
size: once
DNA: TGTGCCAGCAGCTTATGGGACATATCATTAGGTTCCCTCCACTTT
CDR3: CASSLWDISLGSLHF

V: TRBV19
D: TRBD1
J: TRBJ1-5
size: -
DNA: TGTGCCAGTAGGTACAGGGGGAATGGCAATCAGCCCCAGCATTTT
CDR3: CASRYRGNGNQPQHF

V: TRBV6-2/TRBV6-3
D: TRBD1
J: TRBJ2-2
size: few
DNA: TGTGCCAGCAGTTCAAGATGGACAGGGGGCAGGAACACCGGGGAGCTGTTTTTT
CDR3: CASSSRWTGGRNTGELFF

V: TRBV27
D: -
J: TRBJ2-5
size: -
DNA: TGTGCCAGCAGTCTTTTACGACCCTCCTGGGGGTACCAAGAGACCCAGTACTTC
CDR3: CASSLLRPSWGYQETQYF

V: TRBV11-1
D: -
J: TRBJ1-6
size: -
DNA: TGTGTGCCTTCCAACTCGAGCTCCTATAATTCACCCCTCCACTTT
CDR3: CVPSNSSSYNSPLHF

V: TRBV19
D: TRBD2
J: TRBJ2-7
size: -
DNA: TGTGCCAGTAGCCGGACAGGGACTAGCGGGTACGAGCAGTACTTC
CDR3: CASSRTGTSGYEQYF

V: TRBV5-5
D: -
J: TRBJ2-3
size: -
DNA: TGTGCCAGCAGCTTCCAGGGGCAGACAGATACGCAGTATTTT
CDR3: CASSFQGQTDTQYF

V: TRBV2
D: -
J: TRBJ1-3
size: -
DNA: TGTGCCAGCAGCGCCAGGGGATCTGGAAACACCATATATTTT
CDR3: CASSARGSGNTIYF

V: TRBV28
D: -
J: TRBJ2-6
size: -
DNA: TGTGCCAGCAGCTGGTCTGGGGCCAACGTCCTGACTTTC
CDR3: CASSWSGANVLTF

V: TRBV9
D: TRBD1
J: TRBJ2-7
size: -
DNA: TGTGCCAGCAGCATACAGGGGAGCTCCTACGAGCAGTACTTC
CDR3: CASSIQGSSYEQYF

V: TRBV3-1/TRBV3-2
D: -
J: TRBJ2-1
size: -
DNA: TGTGCCAGCAGCCAAGATGGGCCTAGCGATTACAATGAGCAGTTCTTC
CDR3: CASSQDGPSDYNEQFF

V: TRBV28
D: -
J: TRBJ1-1
size: -
DNA: TGTGCCAGCAGCTCATTAGGAATCAAAGCTTTCTTT
CDR3: CASSSLGIKAFF

V: TRBV12-3/TRBV12-4
D: -
J: TRBJ1-1
size: once
DNA: TGTGCCAGCAGTTCAGGGAACACTGAAGCTTTCTTT
CDR3: CASSSGNTEAFF

V: TRBV5-4
D: -
J: TRBJ2-5
size: -
DNA: TGTGCCAGCAGCTTGGTGTGGGGAGAGACCCAGTACTTC
CDR3: CASSLVWGETQYF

V: TRBV5-1
D: -
J: TRBJ1-1
size: once
DNA: TGCGCCAGCAGCTTGCGAGAAAACACTGAAGCTTTCTTT
CDR3: CASSLRENTEAFF

V: TRBV30
D: -
J: TRBJ1-5
size: -
DNA: TGTGCCTGGAGTGTATCGGCAGGGAGGTTTTGGCAGCCCCAGCATTTT
CDR3: CAWSVSAGRFWQPQHF

V: TRBV12-5
D: -
J: TRBJ1-6
size: -
DNA: TGTGCTAGTGGTTTGAGGGTTGATTCACCCCTCCACTTT
CDR3: CASGLRVDSPLHF